These T cell receptor beta chains were read from a single sample in a study of blood T cell repertoires in COVID-19. Produced via immunoSEQ multiplex PCR; TCRdb's table is partial and in-frame only. This table has 250,000 or so clones, around 93% appearing once. Sequencing was performed on PBMCs or T cells enriched from blood (not recorded which). Source of these receptors: a man aged 35-49 years who had been exposed to COVID-19. Each CDR3 is given with its conserved first and last residue. Expanded clones are given a class, and other clones once, few, many or no size at all.

V gene,clone size,J gene,CDR3 protein
TRBV4-2,-,TRBJ1-5,CASSQDRGTAYQPQHF
TRBV3-1/TRBV3-2,-,TRBJ2-3,CASSRDFLSTDTQYF
TRBV4-1,-,TRBJ1-3,CASSLLLDRTSGNTIYF
TRBV6-1,-,TRBJ1-5,CASSERTGYNQPQHF
TRBV21-1,once,TRBJ2-7,CASSSTGTIPSYEQYF
TRBV27,-,TRBJ1-4,CASSFQVHEKLFF
TRBV27,-,TRBJ1-2,CASGLHGYTF
TRBV11-3,-,TRBJ1-1,CASSLRFAEAFF
TRBV7-2,few,TRBJ2-3,CASSLVSGTGAGDTQYF
TRBV3-1/TRBV3-2,-,TRBJ2-3,CASSQDREAGGWDTQYF
TRBV5-1,-,TRBJ2-1,CASSTGTGNNEQFF
TRBV18,-,TRBJ2-7,CASSDRQGDEQYF
TRBV11-2,-,TRBJ2-7,CASSVIYEQYF
TRBV18,-,TRBJ2-5,CASSPGLNSEETQYF
TRBV5-4,-,TRBJ2-1,CASSPFRGLADLSSYNEQFF
TRBV11-2,-,TRBJ1-1,CASSTSLAEAFF
TRBV29-1,-,TRBJ2-2,CSVEGRTPTGFTDRENTGELFF